A single sample is the source of the 14 T cell receptor beta chains below, sequenced in a study of CD8 T cells in ankylosing spondylitis. TCRdb fed the 5' RACE reads into MiXCR, producing one record per CDR3 protein. The data contain approximately 250,000 distinct CDR3 sequences, under 8.5% of them singletons. Sequencing was performed on blood, either unsorted or a sorted T cell fraction (not recorded which). These receptors originate from a female donor with ankylosing spondylitis or in good health (not recorded which).

This clonotype was counted at least ten times. The gene calls are TRBV19 and TRBJ1-2; unclear D gene. The CDR3 is made up of 14 amino acids. The germline V gene has CDR1 LNHDA and CDR2 SQIVND (reference sequence). V was cut by 6 bases and J by 2 bases, with 13 bases left in between. CDR3 amino acids: CASSLSSSNYGYTF. DNA of the CDR3: TGTGCCAGTAGCCTCTCGAGCAGCAACTATGGCTACACCTTC.

This clonotype was seen many times. The chain combines TRBV25-1 with TRBJ2-7, with D perhaps TRBD1 (6 bases). V lost 3 bases, J lost 7 bases, and 19 bases lay in between. The CDR3 sequence is 15 residues long. In germline, CDR1 is MGHDK, CDR2 SYGVNS. The CDR3 sequence: CASSDLGQTPGEQYF. In DNA form, the CDR3 reads TGTGCCAGCAGTGACCTCGGACAGACCCCCGGGGAGCAGTACTTC.

This clonotype appeared many times. The rearrangement uses TRBV20-1 and TRBJ2-5; a weak D match, TRBD2 (5 bases). The germline gives CDR1 DFQATT, CDR2 SNEGSKA (reference sequence). CDR3 length: 13 amino acids. Trimming stripped 3 bases from V and 4 bases from J, with 12 bases between. The CDR3 protein is CSASKLEGETQYF. Here the CDR3 DNA reads TGCAGTGCTAGTAAGCTAGAGGGAGAGACCCAGTACTTC.

In this sample, this clonotype turned up many times. The chain links TRBV12-3 or TRBV12-4 to TRBJ1-3, with D unresolved. The germline V and J ends were trimmed by 1 base and 2 bases, with 6 bases remaining between them. The CDR3 contains 14 residues. The CDR3 is CASSLVEAGNTIYF. The DNA for the CDR3 is TGTGCCAGCAGTTTAGTCGAAGCTGGAAACACCATATATTTT.

The chain uses TRBV29-1 and TRBJ1-4; D is unclear. This CDR3 is built from 12 residues. The germline V and J ends were trimmed by 6 bases and 8 bases, with 13 bases remaining between them. Germline loops: CDR1 SQVTM, CDR2 ANQGSEA. CDR3 protein: CSVGYLGEKLFF. CDR3 in DNA: TGCAGCGTGGGTTATTTGGGAGAAAAACTGTTTTTT.

In its sample, this clonotype was seen many times. The V gene is TRBV24-1, the J gene TRBJ2-1; 7 positions agree with TRBD1. The CDR3 loop spans 13 amino acids. V lost 7 bases and J lost 9; bases outside the gene matches: 8. Germline V gene data show CDR1 as KGHDR and CDR2 as SFDVKD. The CDR3 nucleotides read TGTGCCACCAGCATCGGACCAGGGGGTGAGCAGTTCTTC. Protein: CATSIGPGGEQFF.

This clonotype has at least ten counts. The chain uses TRBV4-3 and TRBJ1-2; D is ambiguous. The CDR3 contains 14 residues. With 0 bases removed from V and 4 bases from J, the gap between germline ends came to 9 bases. Germline CDR1 reads LGHNA; CDR2 reads YSLEER. In DNA form, the CDR3 reads TGCGCCAGCAGCCAAGAGGCCACGTTCTATGGCTACACCTTC. Translating gives CASSQEATFYGYTF.

This clonotype showed up many times. The chain is built from TRBV5-6 and TRBJ2-7; 10 nucleotides line up with TRBD1. Germline V CDR1 and CDR2: SGHDT, YYEEEE. Trimming cost V 4 bases and J 2 bases; bases outside gene matches: 9. This CDR3 has 16 amino acids. The CDR3 sequence is CASSLKGQGTPYEQYF. The CDR3 DNA reads as TGTGCCAGCAGCCTCAAGGGACAGGGGACCCCCTACGAGCAGTACTTC. The complete variable domain, with remaining parts taken from reference TRBV5-6 and TRBJ2-7, reads DAGVTQSPTHLIKTRGQQVTLRCSPKSGHDTVSWYQQALGQGPQFIFQYYEEEERQRGNFPDRFSGHQFPNYSSELNVNALLLGDSALYLCASSLKGQGTPYEQYFGPGTRLTVT.

This clonotype was counted many times. The rearrangement links TRBV5-1 to TRBJ2-3; D not certain. This CDR3 spans 14 amino acids. Trimming shortened V by 8 bases and J by 2 bases, and 15 bases separated the two germline ends. Germline CDR1 SGHRS, CDR2 YFSETQ. CDR3 amino acids: CASRSHYSTDTQYF. The CDR3 nucleotides read TGCGCCAGTCGGAGCCATTATTCCACAGATACGCAGTATTTT.

This clonotype appeared many times. V gene TRBV29-1 combines with J gene TRBJ2-5; D remains unclear. CDR3 size: 12 residues. The germline V gene encodes CDR1 SQVTM and CDR2 ANQGSEA. V was shortened by 4 bases and J by 3 bases, with 9 bases between the two germline ends. CDR3 DNA: TGCAGCGTTGTCGACGGAAAAGAGACCCAGTACTTC. Its translation: CSVVDGKETQYF.

This clonotype has a count of ten or more. V gene TRBV7-2 combines with J gene TRBJ2-5, with unresolved D. Germline CDR1 is SGHTA and CDR2 is FQGNSA. The CDR3 spans 13 residues. V shed 2 bases and J shed 8 bases, with 12 bases lying between them. Here the CDR3 reads CASSLPSVDTQYF. CDR3 nucleotide sequence: TGTGCCAGCAGCTTACCTTCCGTCGATACCCAGTACTTC. Full variable domain (remainder filled in from reference TRBV7-2 and TRBJ2-5): GAGVSQSPSNKVTEKGKDVELRCDPISGHTALYWYRQSLGQGLEFLIYFQGNSAPDKSGLPSDRFSAERTGGSVSTLTIQRTQQEDSAVYLCASSLPSVDTQYFGPGTRLLVL.

This clonotype was seen at least ten times. The chain has TRBV4-3 and TRBJ1-4; D not certain. Trimming shortened V by 0 bases and J by 13 bases, and 9 bases separated the two germline ends. The CDR3 extends over 12 amino acids. Germline CDR1 is LGHNA and CDR2 is YSLEER. The DNA of the CDR3 is TGCGCCAGCAGCCAAGAGGGGATTGTACTGTTTTTT. Its protein is CASSQEGIVLFF.

The chain couples TRBV7-9 to TRBJ1-1, with no clear D. V was shortened by 1 base and J by 7 bases, with 10 bases between the two germline ends. In germline, CDR1 is SEHNR, CDR2 FQNEAQ (reference sequence). CDR3 length equals 13 residues. The CDR3 loop is CASSLDQDLEAFF. For the CDR3, the DNA is TGTGCCAGCAGCTTAGATCAGGACCTTGAAGCTTTCTTT.

This clonotype was observed at least ten times. This rearrangement joins TRBV20-1 to TRBJ2-1, with 7 nucleotides matching TRBD2. CDR1 and CDR2 from the germline V gene are DFQATT and SNEGSKA (reference sequence). After removal of 6 bases from V and 6 bases from J, the junction contained 17 bases not matched to a gene. The CDR3 is 16 residues long. The CDR3 is CSASGTNFRASNEQFF. CDR3 nucleotides: TGCAGTGCATCTGGGACTAACTTTCGGGCCTCCAATGAGCAGTTCTTC.